Listed below are T cell receptor beta chains from one sample, sequenced in a study of blood T cell repertoires in COVID-19. The protocol was immunoSEQ multiplex PCR, while the TCRdb copy is restricted to in-frame clones and leaves out a portion. This table holds about 370,000 clones, about 90% found once. The sample taken for sequencing was peripheral blood. These receptors were taken from a woman younger than 45 with COVID-19, enrolled during active disease. CDR3s include the opening cysteine and the closing phenylalanine or tryptophan. Fields, in order: J gene, V gene, D gene, clone size, CDR3 protein, CDR3 DNA. A D gene is named only where the DNA matches it firmly. Part of the rows lack a size; the others show once, few, many or a class for expanded clones.

>TRBJ1-2|TRBV7-2|-|once
CASSLDPGDYGYTF
TGTGCCAGCAGCTTAGACCCCGGGGACTATGGCTACACCTTC
>TRBJ2-2|TRBV28|-|-
CASSQAERVLTGELFF
TGTGCCAGCAGTCAGGCGGAGCGGGTTTTGACCGGGGAGCTGTTTTTT
>TRBJ1-2|TRBV28|-|-
CASSQSARLYGYTF
TGTGCCAGCAGCCAATCGGCCAGGCTCTATGGCTACACCTTC
>TRBJ1-1|TRBV18|-|-
CASSPQVVNTEAFF
TGTGCCAGCTCCCCCCAGGTGGTGAACACTGAAGCTTTCTTT
>TRBJ2-1|TRBV9|-|-
CASSDSKRNQIYNEQFF
TGTGCCAGCAGCGACAGCAAGCGGAACCAAATCTACAATGAGCAGTTCTTC
>TRBJ1-1|TRBV12-3/TRBV12-4|-|-
CASSFPRAAEAFF
TGTGCCAGCAGTTTCCCCAGGGCCGCTGAAGCTTTCTTT
>TRBJ2-3|TRBV28|-|few
CASIKRGGSGFSTDTQYF
TGTGCCAGCATCAAAAGGGGGGGTAGCGGATTTAGCACAGATACGCAGTATTTT
>TRBJ2-3|TRBV14|TRBD2|-
CASSQVGGRAGTQYF
TGTGCCAGCAGCCAAGTCGGTGGGAGGGCCGGTACGCAGTATTTT
>TRBJ2-2|TRBV5-1|-|-
CASSLDRGELFF
TGCGCCAGCAGCCTAGACAGAGGGGAGCTGTTTTTT
>TRBJ2-7|TRBV15|TRBD1|-
CATSREPGQGPYEQYF
TGTGCCACCAGCAGAGAACCGGGACAGGGCCCCTACGAGCAGTACTTC
>TRBJ2-7|TRBV7-6|TRBD2|-
CASSLGTSGNYEQYF
TGTGCCAGCAGCTTAGGAACTAGCGGGAACTACGAGCAGTACTTC
>TRBJ1-3|TRBV28|TRBD1|-
CASTRGTAAGNTIYF
TGTGCCAGCACGAGAGGGACAGCCGCTGGAAACACCATATATTTT
>TRBJ2-1|TRBV27|TRBD2|-
CASRYSGSPYNEQFF
TGTGCCAGCAGATATAGCGGGAGCCCGTACAATGAGCAGTTCTTC
>TRBJ2-2|TRBV11-2|-|-
CASSLRGGLFF
TGTGCCAGCAGCTTAAGGGGCGGGCTGTTTTTT
>TRBJ2-3|TRBV11-2|-|-
CASSPGMDTQYF
TGTGCCAGCAGCCCTGGCATGGATACGCAGTATTTT
>TRBJ2-3|TRBV18|TRBD1|-
CASSRRGSTGASTDTQYF
TGTGCCAGCTCACGACGGGGCTCTACAGGGGCCAGCACAGATACGCAGTATTTT
>TRBJ2-3|TRBV11-2|-|-
CASSYSWGGRGTQYF
TGTGCCAGCAGCTATAGCTGGGGGGGGCGAGGCACGCAGTATTTT
>TRBJ1-4|TRBV12-3/TRBV12-4|-|-
CASSFGGHEKLFF
TGTGCCAGCAGTTTTGGAGGTCATGAAAAACTGTTTTTT
>TRBJ2-7|TRBV27|TRBD2|-
CASSELAGGSYEQYF
TGTGCCAGCAGTGAACTAGCGGGAGGGTCCTACGAGCAGTACTTC
>TRBJ1-4|TRBV7-9|TRBD1|-
CASSTGTATTNEKLFF
TGTGCCAGCAGCACCGGGACAGCCACAACTAATGAAAAACTGTTTTTT
>TRBJ2-1|TRBV30|-|few
CAWSVGSPGAHEQFF
TGTGCCTGGAGTGTAGGTTCCCCAGGGGCGCATGAGCAGTTCTTC
>TRBJ1-2|TRBV11-2|-|-
CASSLGAGRCAF
TGTGCCAGCAGCTTGGGGGCTGGACGGTGCGCCTTC
>TRBJ2-5|TRBV11-2|TRBD2|-
CASSLAGSGRRETQYF
TGTGCCAGCAGCTTAGCCGGCAGCGGGAGGAGAGAGACCCAGTACTTC
>TRBJ1-2|TRBV7-8|-|-
CASSPGGGYGYTF
TGTGCCAGCAGTCCCGGGGGTGGCTATGGCTACACCTTC
>TRBJ1-2|TRBV7-9|-|-
CASSLGDYGYTF
TGTGCCAGCAGCTTGGGCGACTATGGCTACACCTTC
>TRBJ1-5|TRBV5-5|TRBD1|few
CARRGPRGSNQPQHF
TGTGCCAGAAGGGGGCCTAGGGGGAGCAATCAGCCCCAGCATTTT
>TRBJ2-2|TRBV27|TRBD2|-
CASRGLWRGASGELFF
TGTGCCAGCAGGGGCCTTTGGCGGGGGGCGTCCGGGGAGCTGTTTTTT
>TRBJ2-2|TRBV7-6|-|-
CASSRAPNIGAYTGELFF
TGTGCCAGCAGCCGTGCGCCTAATATTGGGGCCTACACCGGGGAGCTGTTTTTT
>TRBJ1-5|TRBV30|-|-
CAWSVGGHWGNQPQHF
TGTGCCTGGAGTGTCGGGGGGCATTGGGGGAATCAGCCCCAGCATTTT
>TRBJ1-2|TRBV28|-|-
CASRSQVPYGYTF
TGTGCCAGCAGATCACAGGTCCCCTATGGCTACACCTTC
>TRBJ2-7|TRBV20-1|-|-
CSAGAYEQYF
TGCAGTGCGGGCGCCTACGAGCAGTACTTC
>TRBJ2-1|TRBV10-3|-|few
CAISEPVGVGAEQFF
TGTGCCATCAGTGAGCCCGTTGGGGTTGGGGCGGAGCAGTTCTTC
>TRBJ1-2|TRBV6-5|-|once
CASIKTGGYTF
TGTGCCAGCATTAAAACGGGAGGCTACACCTTC
>TRBJ1-6|TRBV4-3|TRBD1|few
CASSQGRGRLSPLHF
TGCGCCAGCAGCCAGGGCAGGGGGCGCCTTTCACCCCTCCACTTT
>TRBJ2-3|TRBV5-1|TRBD2|-
CATSGLAGRTDTQYF
TGCGCCACCTCGGGACTAGCGGGACGCACAGATACGCAGTATTTT
>TRBJ2-1|TRBV30|-|-
CAWSLVFQEQFF
TGTGCCTGGAGCTTGGTGTTCCAGGAACAGTTCTTC
>TRBJ2-3|TRBV29-1|-|-
CSVEDLLGQGGDTQYF
TGCAGCGTTGAAGATCTCCTAGGGCAGGGGGGAGATACGCAGTATTTT
>TRBJ2-5|TRBV5-6|TRBD2|-
CASSFDTYGREGETQYF
TGTGCCAGCAGCTTTGATACTTATGGGCGGGAGGGGGAGACCCAGTACTTC
>TRBJ2-7|TRBV30|-|-
CAWRRTVSEQYF
TGTGCCTGGAGGAGGACAGTTTCCGAGCAGTACTTC
>TRBJ1-3|TRBV19|-|few
CASTKDSSSFFYSTIYF
TGTGCCAGTACAAAGGACAGCTCAAGCTTTTTTTATAGCACCATATATTTT
>TRBJ2-1|TRBV28|TRBD2|-
CASSLTSGKDNEQFF
TGTGCCAGCAGTCTGACTAGCGGGAAAGACAATGAGCAGTTCTTC
>TRBJ2-7|TRBV14|-|-
CASSPSGGSLREQYF
TGTGCCAGCAGCCCCTCCGGGGGTTCCTTGAGGGAGCAGTACTTC
>TRBJ1-5|TRBV30|TRBD1|once
CAWSQGANQPQHF
TGTGCCTGGTCTCAGGGGGCCAATCAGCCCCAGCATTTT
>TRBJ2-1|TRBV6-5|TRBD2|-
CASSSGLAGAYEQFF
TGTGCCAGCAGTTCCGGACTAGCGGGAGCCTATGAGCAGTTCTTC
>TRBJ2-3|TRBV9|-|once
CASGGENTDTQYF
TGTGCCAGCGGAGGGGAGAACACAGATACGCAGTATTTT
>TRBJ2-7|TRBV5-1|-|-
CASSLTRVESYEQYF
TGCGCCAGCAGCTTGACTAGAGTGGAAAGCTACGAGCAGTACTTC